This T cell receptor beta chain was retrieved from a study of beta chain features in type 1 diabetes. For the study at large: Patient and healthy donor groups were alike in age, gender and cell yields.

Regarding the study as a whole: There was a possibility that cDNA sequencing over-represented cells with high TCR expression. Patients showed naive, central memory and Treg TCRB repertoires that appeared more similar than those of healthy donors. Type 1 diabetes patients showed fewer insertions and more deletions at VDJ junctions.

Trimming pared 0 bases from V and 10 bases from J, leaving 9 bases between. The CDR3 has 13 amino acids. Germline lookup yields CDR1 MGHRA and CDR2 YSYEKL. This clone was counted between two and nine times. Antigen specificity is unknown. Expressed TCRB transcripts were sequenced, since all the RNA that had been isolated was reverse transcribed. Profiled with immunoSEQ multiplex PCR; TCRdb holds only in-frame clones, not every one. The data show hundreds of thousands of clones, with 15% to 19% seen just once and 0.093% held by the top ten. This chain joins TRBV4-1 and TRBJ2-2; D gene unclear. The clonotype was recovered from a young man in good health. Material for sequencing was naive CD4+ T cells from blood. This CDR3 reads CASSQDPRVELFF. The CDR3 DNA sequence: TGCGCCAGCAGCCAAGACCCTCGGGTGGAGCTGTTTTTT.